The present T cell receptor beta chain was sequenced within a study of T-cell memory formation after mild COVID-19. This CDR3 region has 16 residues. The V gene's germline CDR1 is LNHNV and CDR2 YYDKDF (reference sequence). V lost 5 bases to trimming and J lost 3 bases; unmatched junction nucleotides: 5. With constant-segment primers, 5'RACE yielded cDNA libraries of TCR alpha and TCR beta that carried sample barcodes and UMIs. MiXCR, applied by TCRdb to the 5' RACE reads, yields one record per CDR3 protein. The data show roughly 170,000 distinct CDR3 sequences, with 20% to 25% seen just once and around 23% held by the top ten. There are a few counts of this clonotype. Its target is unknown. Study results and limitations: SARS-CoV-2 specificity of second-wave clones peaking day 37 was unconfirmed. The CD4+ clones that contracted clustered mainly within CM and EM, and the CD8+ clones concentrated in EMRA. In pre-infection memory, a portion of responding clones appeared, which suggested that cross-reactive memory joined.

This chain connects TRBV15 to TRBJ1-5, with TRBD1 matching 12 bases. The sample comprised PBMCs or a T cell subset sorted from them (not recorded which). This receptor was taken from an adult woman who had mild COVID-19 (a few samples of this study predate the infection). Cell type and time point are not known. The CDR3 DNA reads TGTGCCACCAGCCGGGACAGGGGGCTTGTCAATCAGCCCCAGCATTTT. Protein product: CATSRDRGLVNQPQHF.